This T cell receptor beta chain was retrieved from a study of T-cell memory formation after mild COVID-19. Study-wide findings and caveats: Clones that contracted clustered mainly in CM and EM if CD4+ and in EMRA if CD8+. Some clones that responded were present in memory (sampled pre-infection), which suggests cross-reactive memory joined. While clones contracting from day 15 to 85 were balanced between CD4 and CD8, later expanders leaned CD4+.

As concerns this clonotype: The antigen is not known.

V lost 0 bases and J lost 9, with 12 bases in between. The CDR3 sequence is 13 residues long. Germline V gene lookup returns CDR1 SGHNT and CDR2 YYREEE (reference sequence). cDNA libraries for TCR alpha and TCR beta, carrying sample barcodes and UMIs, came from 5'RACE with constant-segment primers. In TCRdb, the 5' RACE reads were re-called with MiXCR into one record per CDR3 protein. In the table there are approximately 110,000 distinct CDR3 sequences, over 20% of which are singletons. The sequenced sample consisted of PBMCs or a T cell subset sorted from them (not recorded which). This chain uses TRBV5-4 with TRBJ2-5; perhaps TRBD2 as D (5 bases). The source of this sequence is a man younger than 35 who had mild COVID-19 (a few samples of this study predate the infection). Cell type and time point are not known. CDR3 sequence (DNA): TGTGCCAGCAGCTTGGCCGCGGAGGCTCCCCAGTACTTC. Amino acids: CASSLAAEAPQYF.